What follows are 14 T cell receptor beta chains derived from one specimen sequenced in a study of CD8 T cells in ankylosing spondylitis. Via MiXCR, TCRdb re-called the 5' RACE reads, giving one row per CDR3 protein. The sample lists 150,000 or so distinct CDR3 sequences, around a tenth occurring once. The sample comprised blood, either unsorted or a sorted T cell fraction (not recorded which). The source is a female donor with ankylosing spondylitis or in good health (not recorded which).

The rearrangement uses TRBV10-1 and TRBJ2-1; 8 bases map to TRBD1. Germline CDR1 reads WNHNN; CDR2 reads SYGVQD (reference sequence). The CDR3 spans 10 residues. After removal of 9 bases from V and 8 bases from J, the junction contained 0 bases not matched to a gene. The CDR3 sequence is CARTGDEQFF. CDR3 coding DNA: TGCGCCAGGACAGGGGATGAGCAGTTCTTC.

The chain is built from TRBV10-3 and TRBJ2-7; either TRBD1 or TRBD2 may supply D (5 bases each). The CDR3 runs 13 residues. Germline V gene lookup returns CDR1 ENHRY and CDR2 SYGVKD. Trimming cost V 6 bases and J 2 bases, with 11 bases left between them. CDR3 loop: CAISWDATYEQYF. Here the CDR3 DNA reads TGTGCCATCAGCTGGGACGCAACCTACGAGCAGTACTTC.

This chain connects TRBV12-3 or TRBV12-4 to TRBJ2-1, with D possibly being TRBD2 (5 bases). The V end was cut by 4 bases, the J end by 7 bases, with 17 bases between. The CDR3 runs to 15 residues. CDR3 bases: TGTGCCAGCAGTTACTGGGAGCCTTCGGGAAATGAGCAGTTCTTC. Amino acids: CASSYWEPSGNEQFF.

The table lists this clonotype with a few counts. This chain joins TRBV27 and TRBJ2-2; 13 nucleotides line up with TRBD2. Germline V lookup: CDR1 MNHEY, CDR2 SMNVEV (reference sequence). V shed 5 bases and J 7 bases; nucleotides not matched to a gene: 7. The CDR3 sequence is 16 residues long. CDR3 sequence (DNA): TGTGCCAGCAGTCGGACTAGCGGGAGAGGGGACGGGGAGCTGTTTTTT. It encodes CASSRTSGRGDGELFF.

The rearrangement links TRBV5-1 to TRBJ1-4, with TRBD1 matching 9 bases. CDR1 is SGHRS, CDR2 YFSETQ, per germline. V was clipped by 0 bases and J by 7 bases; unmatched bases: 10. This CDR3 contains 17 residues. CDR3 DNA sequence: TGCGCCAGCAGCTTGGTACGGCCGGGACAGGGAGGTGAAAAACTGTTTTTT. It yields the protein CASSLVRPGQGGEKLFF.

This clonotype was recorded many times. The rearrangement links TRBV3-1 to TRBJ2-1, with unresolved D. The CDR3 totals 17 residues. From germline, CDR1 is LGHDT and CDR2 YNNKEL (reference sequence). Trimming removed 4 bases from V and 0 bases from J, with 16 bases in between. The CDR3 reads CASSPYLRQSSYNEQFF. The CDR3 region has the DNA TGTGCCAGCAGCCCGTACCTACGCCAGAGCTCCTACAATGAGCAGTTCTTC.

The sample holds many counts of this clonotype. The chain employs TRBV4-2 and TRBJ2-7; D may be TRBD2 (6 bases). Trimming removed 5 bases from V and 4 bases from J, with 18 bases in between. The CDR3 has 15 residues. CDR1 is LGHNA, CDR2 YNFKEQ, per germline. As DNA, the CDR3 is TGTGCCAGCAGCTACCTATCGCGGGGCACATACGAGCAGTACTTC. Encoded protein: CASSYLSRGTYEQYF.

The V gene is TRBV4-3, the J gene TRBJ2-5; D is ambiguous. The CDR3 has 14 residues. Deletions cut 0 bases from V and 5 bases from J, with 10 bases between. In germline, CDR1 is LGHNA, CDR2 YSLEER. For the CDR3, the DNA is TGCGCCAGCAGCCAAGAACAGAGCATGGAGACCCAGTACTTC. This encodes CASSQEQSMETQYF.

This clonotype was observed a handful of times. The genes are TRBV5-1 and TRBJ2-3, with a weak D call TRBD2 (6 bases). Trimming took off 4 bases at V and 2 bases at J, with 14 bases between the two ends. The CDR3 loop spans 15 amino acids. Germline values: CDR1 SGHRS, CDR2 YFSETQ. DNA of the CDR3: TGCGCCAGCAGCATTCTAGGAGGGTACACAGATACGCAGTATTTT. Protein sequence: CASSILGGYTDTQYF.

This clonotype was counted a few times. The chain is built from TRBV4-3 and TRBJ2-6; 8 bases are shared with TRBD2. The CDR3 is made up of 18 amino acids. Trimming at V came to 1 base and at J to 0 bases, leaving 5 bases not matched to a gene. Germline V gene lookup returns CDR1 LGHNA and CDR2 YSLEER. In nucleotides, the CDR3 is TGCGCCAGCAGCCAAGGGACTAGCTCAGACTCTGGGGCCAACGTCCTGACTTTC. Protein: CASSQGTSSDSGANVLTF.

The V and J genes are TRBV29-1 and TRBJ2-7; D not resolved. The CDR3 has 12 residues. Trimming shortened V by 1 base and J by 5 bases, and 9 bases separated the two germline ends. The germline gives CDR1 SQVTM, CDR2 ANQGSEA. CDR3 protein: CSVEGNHNEQYF. The CDR3 DNA reads TGCAGCGTTGAAGGGAACCACAACGAGCAGTACTTC.

The genes are TRBV9 and TRBJ2-1; tentative D call: TRBD2 (6 bases). V lost 2 bases, J lost 8 bases, and 23 bases lay in between. Germline V gene lookup returns CDR1 SGDLS and CDR2 YYNGEE. The CDR3 has 17 residues. CDR3 amino acids: CASSVVRGTVRRDEQFF. CDR3 sequence (DNA): TGTGCCAGCAGCGTCGTTCGGGGGACGGTTCGAAGGGATGAGCAGTTCTTC.

This clonotype was counted ten times or more. The rearrangement uses TRBV18 and TRBJ1-2; 7 bases fit TRBD1. Germline-derived CDR1 and CDR2 are KGHSH and LQKENI. V shed 3 bases and J 2 bases; nucleotides not matched to a gene: 6. The CDR3 has 15 residues. In DNA, the CDR3 is TGTGCCAGCTCACCCACCGGGACAGTGAACTATGGCTACACCTTC. Translating it yields CASSPTGTVNYGYTF.

This clonotype was counted between two and nine times. Here the CDR3 reads CASSGQPNNQPQHF. The CDR3 DNA sequence: TGTGCCAGTAGCGGACAGCCCAACAATCAGCCCCAGCATTTT. This chain links TRBV19 with TRBJ1-5, with D tentatively TRBD1 (6 bases). CDR1 is LNHDA, CDR2 SQIVND, per germline (reference sequence). This CDR3 spans 14 amino acids. V shed 6 bases and J shed 3 bases, with 12 bases lying between them.